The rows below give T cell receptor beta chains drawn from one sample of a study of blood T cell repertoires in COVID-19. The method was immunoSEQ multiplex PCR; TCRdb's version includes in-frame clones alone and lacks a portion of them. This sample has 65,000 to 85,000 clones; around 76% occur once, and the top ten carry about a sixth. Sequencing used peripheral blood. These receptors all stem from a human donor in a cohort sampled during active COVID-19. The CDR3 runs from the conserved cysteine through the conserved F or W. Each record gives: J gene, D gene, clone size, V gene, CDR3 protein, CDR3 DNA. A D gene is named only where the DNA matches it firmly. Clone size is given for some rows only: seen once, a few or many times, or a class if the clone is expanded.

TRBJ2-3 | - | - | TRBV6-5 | CAATEGAGDTDTQYF | TGTGCCGCTACGGAAGGAGCGGGCGACACAGATACGCAGTATTTT
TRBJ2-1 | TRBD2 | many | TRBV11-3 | CASSSRLAGSYNEQFF | TGTGCCAGCAGCTCCCGACTAGCAGGCAGCTACAATGAGCAGTTCTTC
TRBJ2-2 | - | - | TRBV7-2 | CASTLTRGNTGELFF | TGTGCCAGCACCCTCACACGGGGGAACACCGGGGAGCTGTTTTTT
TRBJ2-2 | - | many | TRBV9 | CASSFPTGSESKGGELFF | TGTGCCAGCAGCTTCCCTACGGGGTCTGAATCTAAGGGCGGGGAGCTGTTTTTT
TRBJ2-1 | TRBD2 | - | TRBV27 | CASSLSVGLAGYNEQFF | TGTGCCAGCAGTTTATCCGTCGGACTAGCGGGGTACAATGAGCAGTTCTTC
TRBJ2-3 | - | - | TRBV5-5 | CASSLGPDRGTDTQYF | TGTGCCAGCAGCTTGGGGCCGGACAGAGGCACAGATACGCAGTATTTT
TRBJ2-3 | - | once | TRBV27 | CASSFGGVVTDTQYF | TGTGCCAGCAGTTTCGGAGGCGTAGTCACAGATACGCAGTATTTT
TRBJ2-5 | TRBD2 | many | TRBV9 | CASSESGAETQYF | TGTGCCAGCAGCGAGAGCGGGGCGGAGACCCAGTACTTC
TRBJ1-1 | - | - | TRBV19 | CASSKRQQDKNEAFF | TGTGCCAGTAGTAAAAGGCAGCAGGATAAGAATGAAGCTTTCTTT
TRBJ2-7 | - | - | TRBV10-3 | CAISTETRGPYEQYF | TGTGCCATCAGTACAGAAACCCGTGGCCCCTACGAGCAGTACTTC
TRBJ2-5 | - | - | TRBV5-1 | CASSLEMAAQYF | TGCGCCAGCAGCTTGGAGATGGCGGCCCAGTACTTC
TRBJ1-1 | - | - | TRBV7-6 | CASSHSPAPATEAFF | TGTGCCAGCAGCCACAGTCCGGCCCCGGCCACTGAAGCTTTCTTT
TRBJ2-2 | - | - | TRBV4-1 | CASSQDWNRAYTGELFF | TGCGCCAGCAGCCAAGATTGGAACAGGGCGTACACCGGGGAGCTGTTTTTT
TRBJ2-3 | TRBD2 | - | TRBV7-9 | CASSFTGLEVGTQYF | TGTGCCAGCAGCTTTACGGGACTAGAGGTTGGTACGCAGTATTTT
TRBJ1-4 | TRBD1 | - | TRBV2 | CASTGQGVEKLFF | TGTGCCAGCACTGGACAGGGAGTAGAAAAACTGTTTTTT
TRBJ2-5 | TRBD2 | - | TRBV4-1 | CASSPLGGGETQYF | TGCGCCAGCAGCCCTCTCGGGGGGGGAGAGACCCAGTACTTC
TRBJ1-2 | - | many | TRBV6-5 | CASSQTLTGNYGYTF | TGTGCCAGCAGTCAAACGTTGACAGGCAACTATGGCTACACCTTC
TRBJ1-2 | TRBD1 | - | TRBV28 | CASSTGQGLLNYGYTF | TGTGCCAGCAGTACGGGACAGGGCCTCCTTAACTATGGCTACACCTTC
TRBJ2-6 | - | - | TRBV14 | CASRLTGTGANVLTF | TGTGCCAGCAGACTTACGGGGACTGGGGCCAACGTCCTGACTTTC
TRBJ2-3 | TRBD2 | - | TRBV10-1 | CASSPQTSGAGGPTDTQYF | TGCGCCAGCAGTCCTCAGACTAGCGGGGCGGGGGGCCCTACAGATACGCAGTATTTT
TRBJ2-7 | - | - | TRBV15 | CATSRDSGMYEQYF | TGTGCCACCAGCAGAGATTCGGGGATGTACGAGCAGTACTTC
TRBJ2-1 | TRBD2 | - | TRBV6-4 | CASSWAGGPNEQFF | TGTGCCAGCAGTTGGGCGGGGGGGCCGAATGAGCAGTTCTTC
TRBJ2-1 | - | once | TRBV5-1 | CASSYGSSGEQFF | TGCGCCAGCAGCTACGGGAGTAGCGGTGAGCAGTTCTTC
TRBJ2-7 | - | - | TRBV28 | CASSSPASGVSYEQYF | TGTGCCAGCAGTTCCCCAGCCTCCGGGGTCTCCTACGAGCAGTACTTC
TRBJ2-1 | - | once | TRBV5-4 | CASSLGLLKTDEQFF | TGTGCCAGCAGCTTGGGTTTACTCAAAACCGATGAGCAGTTCTTC
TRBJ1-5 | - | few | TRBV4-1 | CASSQGGLGSNQPQHF | TGCGCCAGCAGCCAAGGCGGGCTGGGGAGCAATCAGCCCCAGCATTTT
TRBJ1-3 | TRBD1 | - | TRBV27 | CASSLSTGAGNTIYF | TGTGCCAGCAGTTTATCGACAGGGGCTGGAAACACCATATATTTT
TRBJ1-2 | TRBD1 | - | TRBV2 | CASSENRGGYGYTF | TGTGCCAGCAGTGAAAACAGGGGAGGCTATGGCTACACCTTC
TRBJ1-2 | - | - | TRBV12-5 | CASGLFFSGGFWSQRDGYTF | TGTGCTAGTGGTTTGTTTTTCTCCGGGGGTTTTTGGTCTCAGCGAGATGGCTACACCTTC
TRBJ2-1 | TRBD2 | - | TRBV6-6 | CASSLGGGDTIVGQFF | TGTGCCAGCAGCCTCGGGGGGGGCGATACCATCGTGGGGCAGTTCTTC
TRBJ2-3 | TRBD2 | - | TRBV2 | CASSEVVAGGRTDTQYF | TGTGCCAGCAGTGAAGTGGTAGCGGGGGGACGCACAGATACGCAGTATTTT
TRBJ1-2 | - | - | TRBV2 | CASSDSRGSNYGYTF | TGTGCCAGCAGTGATAGCAGGGGATCAAACTATGGCTACACCTTC
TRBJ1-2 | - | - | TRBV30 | CAWSKTDNYGYTF | TGTGCCTGGAGCAAGACAGATAACTATGGCTACACCTTC
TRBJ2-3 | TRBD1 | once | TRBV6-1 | CASSENMWGQSTDTQYF | TGTGCCAGCAGTGAAAATATGTGGGGACAGAGCACAGATACGCAGTATTTT
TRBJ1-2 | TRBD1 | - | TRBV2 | CASRSPGQGARDYGYTF | TGTGCCAGCAGGTCACCGGGACAGGGGGCGCGAGACTATGGCTACACCTTC
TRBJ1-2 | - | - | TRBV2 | CASRLTESYGYTF | TGTGCCAGCAGGTTGACAGAAAGCTATGGCTACACCTTC
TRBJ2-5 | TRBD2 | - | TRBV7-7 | CASSALLAAGETQYF | TGTGCCAGCAGCGCTCTTCTAGCGGCCGGGGAGACCCAGTACTTC
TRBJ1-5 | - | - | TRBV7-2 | CASSLVGRSNQPQHF | TGTGCCAGCAGCTTAGTGGGCAGGAGCAATCAGCCCCAGCATTTT
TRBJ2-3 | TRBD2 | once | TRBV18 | CASSPSGGFTDTQYF | TGTGCCAGCTCCCCTAGCGGGGGGTTCACAGATACGCAGTATTTT
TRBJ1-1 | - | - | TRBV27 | CASSPGRNTEAFF | TGTGCCAGCAGTCCGGGGAGGAACACTGAAGCTTTCTTT
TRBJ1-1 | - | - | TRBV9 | CASSDGDPEGTEAFF | TGTGCCAGCAGCGACGGGGATCCTGAAGGCACTGAAGCTTTCTTT
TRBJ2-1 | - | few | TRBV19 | CASSISGIEQFF | TGTGCCAGTAGTATTTCGGGGATTGAGCAGTTCTTC
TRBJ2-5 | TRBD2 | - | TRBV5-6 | CASSPSRLAGGEETQYF | TGTGCCAGCAGCCCATCTCGACTAGCGGGAGGTGAAGAGACCCAGTACTTC
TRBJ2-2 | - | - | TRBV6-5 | CASTAGTGELFF | TGTGCCAGCACTGCAGGGACCGGGGAGCTGTTTTTT
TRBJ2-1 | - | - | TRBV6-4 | CASSSRRGGRDDEQFF | TGTGCCAGCAGTTCCAGGAGAGGGGGACGAGATGATGAGCAGTTCTTC
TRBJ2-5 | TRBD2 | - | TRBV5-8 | CASSLEAGGPFKTQYF | TGTGCCAGCAGCTTGGAAGCGGGAGGGCCCTTCAAGACCCAGTACTTC
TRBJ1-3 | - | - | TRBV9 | CASSVDPPRYSGNTIYF | TGTGCCAGCAGCGTAGACCCCCCCCGCTACTCTGGAAACACCATATATTTT
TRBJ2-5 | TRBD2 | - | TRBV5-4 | CASSLVLAPFETQYF | TGTGCCAGCAGCTTGGTACTAGCGCCGTTCGAGACCCAGTACTTC
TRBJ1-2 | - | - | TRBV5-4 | CASSLTGSSYGYTF | TGTGCCAGCAGCTTGACAGGGAGCTCCTATGGCTACACCTTC
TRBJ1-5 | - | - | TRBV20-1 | CSASLGIRGYSNQPQHF | TGCAGTGCTAGTCTAGGAATCAGGGGTTATAGCAATCAGCCCCAGCATTTT
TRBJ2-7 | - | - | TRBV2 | CASSYGGVGSYEQYF | TGTGCCAGCAGCTACGGGGGTGTTGGCTCCTACGAGCAGTACTTC